The 28 T cell receptor beta chains below all came from one sample that was sequenced in a study of T-cell reconstitution after alpha-beta-depleted transplantation in children. Preparation of the TCRbeta library involved a method that used unique molecular identifiers. TCRdb re-analysed the PCR reads in MiXCR, keeping a single row per CDR3 protein. The sample records hundreds of thousands of distinct CDR3 sequences, over 10% being singletons. The input for sequencing was PBMCs, taken before TCRalphabeta/CD19-depleted stem cell transplant. These receptors were obtained from a girl aged 2 to 9 with congenital amegakaryocytic thrombocytopenia, due to receive a stem cell transplant.

This clonotype was counted only a few times. V is TRBV20-1 and J is TRBJ2-1; 7 nucleotides match TRBD2. This CDR3 contains 13 residues. The V gene's germline CDR1 is DFQATT and CDR2 SNEGSKA (reference sequence). CDR3 in amino acids: CRATGAGYNEQFF. The CDR3 nucleotides are TGCAGGGCGACTGGAGCGGGGTACAATGAGCAGTTCTTC.

This clonotype was seen a handful of times. The rearrangement joins TRBV7-9 to TRBJ2-7; perhaps TRBD1 as D (5 bases). V was shortened by 6 bases and J by 5 bases, with 17 bases between the two germline ends. The CDR3 is 14 residues long. Germline V lookup: CDR1 SEHNR, CDR2 FQNEAQ (reference sequence). The CDR3 sequence: CASSSSRVSDEQYF. The CDR3 region has the DNA TGTGCCAGCAGTTCTTCCAGGGTATCCGACGAGCAGTACTTC.

V gene TRBV7-6 combines with J gene TRBJ2-7; D is possibly TRBD2 (6 bases). The V end lost 8 bases, the J end lost 3 bases, and 20 bases lay between the germline ends. The CDR3 runs to 15 residues. Germline V gives CDR1 SGHVS, CDR2 FNYEAQ. CDR3 residues: CASGNKTSTYYEQYF. The CDR3 DNA reads TGTGCCAGCGGCAATAAAACTAGCACTTACTACGAGCAGTACTTC.

As for this clonotype: A much larger clone lies one base from this, so it may be a read error. The chain employs TRBV20-1 and TRBJ2-3; no clear D. The CDR3 runs to 15 residues. Germline V gene sequence: CDR1 DFQATT, CDR2 SNEGSKA (reference sequence). The V and J ends lost 0 bases and 2 bases respectively, with 12 bases between them. For the CDR3, the DNA is TGCAGTGCTAGAGATGGGCCGGTCCCCACAGATACGCAGTATTTT. As protein: CSARDGPVPTDTQYF.

V is TRBV20-1 and J is TRBJ2-7, with D uncertain. Trimming cost V 3 bases and J 3 bases, with 9 bases left between them. In germline, CDR1 is DFQATT, CDR2 SNEGSKA (reference sequence). The CDR3 loop spans 12 amino acids. CDR3 amino acids: CSASYQFYEQYF. In DNA, the CDR3 is TGCAGTGCTAGTTACCAATTCTACGAGCAGTACTTC.

This clonotype was observed a handful of times. This chain joins TRBV29-1 and TRBJ2-7, with D unclear. Trimming removed 7 bases from V and 3 bases from J, with 16 bases in between. CDR1 SQVTM and CDR2 ANQGSEA come from the germline V gene. The CDR3 runs to 13 residues. CDR3 protein: CSGAAPPYYEQYF. CDR3 in DNA: TGCAGCGGGGCCGCTCCTCCGTACTACGAGCAGTACTTC.

Concerning this clonotype: A read error is possible here, since a much larger clone lies one base away. The chain links TRBV6-1 to TRBJ1-5, with a weak D call TRBD1 (5 bases). The V and J ends lost 6 bases and 0 bases respectively, with 15 bases between them. The CDR3 contains 16 residues. CDR1 is MNHNS, CDR2 SASEGT, per germline. CDR3 sequence: CASRDVVGASNQPQHF. The CDR3 region has the DNA TGTGCCAGCAGAGATGTCGTAGGGGCTAGCAATCAGCCCCAGCATTTT.

This clonotype was counted ten times or more. The V and J genes are TRBV9 and TRBJ2-1, with 10 bases identical to TRBD1. Germline CDR1 reads SGDLS; CDR2 reads YYNGEE. V was pared by 4 bases and J by 7 bases, with 8 bases of the junction left unmatched. The CDR3 has 15 residues. The CDR3 sequence is CASSSPGQGLNEQFF. In DNA, the CDR3 is TGTGCCAGCAGCTCACCGGGACAGGGGTTAAATGAGCAGTTCTTC.

V and J are TRBV7-9 and TRBJ2-2, with D possibly matching TRBD1 (6 bases). The CDR3 has 15 residues. Trimming took 7 bases from V and 4 from J, leaving 16 bases between them. Looked up from germline, CDR1 is SEHNR and CDR2 is FQNEAQ (reference sequence). CDR3: CASKAVKQGTGELFF. The CDR3 coding sequence is TGTGCCAGCAAGGCGGTTAAACAGGGCACCGGGGAGCTGTTTTTT.

This clonotype was seen only a few times. This chain connects TRBV4-1 to TRBJ1-6, with D possibly being TRBD1 (6 bases). The CDR3 covers 17 residues. Looked up from germline, CDR1 is MGHRA and CDR2 is YSYEKL. Trimming took off 0 bases at V and 8 bases at J, with 17 bases between the two ends. DNA of the CDR3: TGCGCCAGCAGCCAAGATTTAGCGGGCCAGGGGTATTCACCCCTCCACTTT. Encoded protein: CASSQDLAGQGYSPLHF.

The CDR3, as DNA: TGCGCCAGCAGCCAACATCCCATAGCGGGAAGCTCCTACGAGCAGTACTTC. It translates to CASSQHPIAGSSYEQYF. V and J are TRBV4-1 and TRBJ2-7, with 8 nucleotides matching TRBD2. Germline CDR1 MGHRA, CDR2 YSYEKL. The CDR3 contains 17 residues. The V and J ends lost 2 bases and 0 bases, in that order; junction bases with no gene match: 9.

The chain has TRBV6-1 and TRBJ2-7, with D possibly being TRBD1 or TRBD2 (5 bases each). The V and J ends lost 7 bases and 3 bases respectively, with 19 bases between them. Germline V gene sequence: CDR1 MNHNS, CDR2 SASEGT. The CDR3 covers 15 residues. The CDR3 protein is CASNKAGTANYEQYF. CDR3 bases: TGTGCCAGCAATAAAGCCGGGACGGCAAACTACGAGCAGTACTTC.

This clonotype was detected ten times or more. The gene calls are TRBV20-1 and TRBJ2-1, with a tentative D call TRBD2 (6 bases). The V end was cut by 8 bases, the J end by 5 bases, with 19 bases between. This CDR3 has 14 residues. CDR1 is DFQATT and CDR2 is SNEGSKA in the germline V gene (reference sequence). As DNA, the CDR3 is TGCAGTTCAACCGGGAGCCCTCTTAACAATGAGCAGTTCTTC. Translated, it gives CSSTGSPLNNEQFF.

This clonotype came up a few times. V usage is TRBV5-1 and J usage is TRBJ2-7; 10 bases match TRBD1. Trimming took 4 bases from V and 3 from J; bases not matched to a gene: 7. This CDR3 is 15 amino acids long. CDR1 is SGHRS and CDR2 is YFSETQ in the germline V gene. In nucleotides, the CDR3 is TGCGCCAGCAGCGCAGGGACAGGGGTATTCTACGAGCAGTACTTC. Protein sequence: CASSAGTGVFYEQYF.

V and J are TRBV5-1 and TRBJ2-1, with 11 bases identical to TRBD2. With 0 bases clipped from V and 10 bases from J, the junction kept 9 bases outside the gene matches. Germline loops: CDR1 SGHRS, CDR2 YFSETQ. CDR3 size: 16 residues. As DNA, the CDR3 is TGCGCCAGCAGCTTGGTGACTAGCGGGATGCTAGGGGAGCAGTTCTTC. As protein: CASSLVTSGMLGEQFF.

Ten or more counts support this clonotype. This chain links TRBV20-1 with TRBJ2-1; a weak D match, TRBD2 (6 bases). The germline gives CDR1 DFQATT, CDR2 SNEGSKA (reference sequence). CDR3 length: 14 residues. V lost 0 bases and J 2 bases, leaving 8 bases between the germline ends. For the CDR3, the DNA is TGCAGTGCTAGAGATGGGGAGGCCTACAATGAGCAGTTCTTC. This encodes CSARDGEAYNEQFF.

This clonotype was counted between two and nine times. The rearrangement uses TRBV7-8 and TRBJ2-7; no firm D call. The CDR3 covers 13 residues. Trimming cost V 5 bases and J 4 bases, with 12 bases left between them. Germline V lookup: CDR1 SGHVS, CDR2 FQNEAQ. CDR3 in DNA: TGTGCCAGCAGCCCCGGGCTAATGTACGAGCAGTACTTC. Protein sequence: CASSPGLMYEQYF.

The chain couples TRBV24-1 to TRBJ2-3, with TRBD2 matching 9 bases. CDR3 length equals 16 residues. Germline V gives CDR1 KGHDR, CDR2 SFDVKD. V lost 7 bases and J lost 6; bases outside the gene matches: 13. The CDR3 DNA follows: TGTGCCACCAGGAAAGGGGTAGCGGGAGATCTCGATACGCAGTATTTT. It codes for CATRKGVAGDLDTQYF.

The sample holds a few counts of this clonotype. The chain joins TRBV27 to TRBJ2-5; D ambiguous. V lost 0 bases to trimming and J lost 4 bases, with 12 bases between them. The CDR3 sequence is 15 residues long. Germline CDR1 and CDR2: MNHEY and SMNVEV (reference sequence). The CDR3 region has the DNA TGTGCCAGCAGTTTATCGGGCAGTGGGATAGAGACCCAGTACTTC. It is translated as CASSLSGSGIETQYF.

The rearrangement joins TRBV5-1 to TRBJ2-1; 13 nucleotides agree with TRBD2. V trimming: 4 bases; J trimming: 7 bases; junction bases outside the gene matches: 8. CDR3 size: 16 residues. The germline CDR1 and CDR2 sequences are SGHRS and YFSETQ. The CDR3 loop is CASSVGLAGWGNEQFF. CDR3 bases: TGCGCCAGCAGCGTGGGACTAGCGGGATGGGGAAATGAGCAGTTCTTC.

The table lists this clonotype with many counts. CDR3 loop: CSARDRDSGRNEQYF. The CDR3 DNA reads as TGCAGTGCTAGAGATCGGGATAGCGGGAGGAACGAGCAGTACTTC. The genes are TRBV20-1 and TRBJ2-7, with 10 bases fitting TRBD2. The V segment lost 0 bases and the J segment 5 bases; nucleotides outside the gene matches: 7. The germline V gene encodes CDR1 DFQATT and CDR2 SNEGSKA (reference sequence). This CDR3 spans 15 amino acids.

The chain joins TRBV4-2 to TRBJ2-1; 10 nucleotides agree with TRBD2. The V and J ends lost 0 bases and 7 bases, in that order; junction bases with no gene match: 3. Germline CDR1 is LGHNA and CDR2 is YNFKEQ. The CDR3 length is 15 residues. The CDR3 coding sequence is TGTGCCAGCAGCCAAGATACTAGCGGGAAGAATGAGCAGTTCTTC. Amino acids: CASSQDTSGKNEQFF.

The genes are TRBV23-1 and TRBJ2-7; 9 nucleotides align to TRBD2. TRBV23-1 is given ORF status, its function remaining uncertain. The V gene end was trimmed by 3 bases and the J gene end by 3 bases; junction bases not matched to a gene: 18. The CDR3 is made up of 19 amino acids. The CDR3 is CASSHSSAGGPSISYEQYF. CDR3 in DNA: TGCGCCAGCAGTCATTCTTCGGCGGGAGGGCCTTCGATTAGCTACGAGCAGTACTTC.

This clonotype was picked up many times. The J gene is TRBJ2-5, the V gene TRBV29-1, with a tentative D call TRBD1 (5 bases). The V gene lost 0 bases and the J gene lost 0 bases, with 11 bases spanning the gap. Germline V gene lookup returns CDR1 SQVTM and CDR2 ANQGSEA. The CDR3 runs to 15 residues. Here the CDR3 reads CSVEDLGRDQETQYF. Written as DNA, the CDR3 is TGCAGCGTTGAAGATCTAGGCAGGGACCAAGAGACCCAGTACTTC.

This clonotype was counted ten times or more. V and J are TRBV15 and TRBJ2-1; TRBD2 might be the D (6 bases). The CDR3 spans 15 residues. With 1 base removed from V and 4 bases from J, the gap between germline ends came to 11 bases. Germline loops: CDR1 LNHNV, CDR2 YYDKDF (reference sequence). In DNA form, the CDR3 reads TGTGCCACCAGCAGAGTCCCCGGGGGATACAATGAGCAGTTCTTC. As protein: CATSRVPGGYNEQFF.

This clonotype turned up a few times. V usage is TRBV5-1 and J usage is TRBJ1-1; D is perhaps TRBD1 (6 bases). V gave up 3 bases and J gave up 0 bases, with 15 bases separating them. Germline CDR1 and CDR2: SGHRS and YFSETQ. The CDR3 covers 16 residues. This chain's CDR3 is CASSWDYRDLNTEAFF. The CDR3 DNA is TGCGCCAGCAGCTGGGATTACAGGGATCTGAACACTGAAGCTTTCTTT. Variable domain in full (rest from reference TRBV5-1 and TRBJ1-1): KAGVTQTPRYLIKTRGQQVTLSCSPISGHRSVSWYQQTPGQGLQFLFEYFSETQRNKGNFPGRFSGRQFSNSRSEMNVSTLELGDSALYLCASSWDYRDLNTEAFFGQGTRLTVV.

This clonotype was counted only a few times. Here the CDR3 reads CASSHPQRLPSVNEQFF. The DNA of the CDR3 is TGCGCCAGCAGCCATCCCCAGCGGCTTCCCTCAGTTAATGAGCAGTTCTTC. The chain joins TRBV4-1 to TRBJ2-1; TRBD2 is a possible D gene (5 bases). The CDR3 is made up of 17 amino acids. The germline gives CDR1 MGHRA, CDR2 YSYEKL. V gave up 3 bases and J gave up 7 bases, with 22 bases separating them.

This clonotype has only a few counts. Here the CDR3 reads CASSQWTTSGAEAFF. DNA of the CDR3: TGTGCCAGCAGCCAATGGACGACGTCGGGCGCTGAAGCTTTCTTT. V usage is TRBV3-1 and J usage is TRBJ1-1; D unclear. CDR1 and CDR2 (germline): LGHDT, YNNKEL (reference sequence). The CDR3 loop spans 15 amino acids. Trimming took 2 bases from V and 6 from J, leaving 16 bases between them.